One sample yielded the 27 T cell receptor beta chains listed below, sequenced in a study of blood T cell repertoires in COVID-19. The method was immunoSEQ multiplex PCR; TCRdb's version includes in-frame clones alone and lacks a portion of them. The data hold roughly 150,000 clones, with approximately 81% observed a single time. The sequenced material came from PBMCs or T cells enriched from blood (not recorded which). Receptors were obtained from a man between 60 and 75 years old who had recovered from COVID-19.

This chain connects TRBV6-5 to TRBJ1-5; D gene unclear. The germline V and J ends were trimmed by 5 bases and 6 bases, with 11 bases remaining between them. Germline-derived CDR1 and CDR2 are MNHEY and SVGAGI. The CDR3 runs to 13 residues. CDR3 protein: CASSQTRLQPQHF. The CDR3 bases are TGTGCCAGCAGTCAGACCAGGCTTCAGCCCCAGCATTTT.

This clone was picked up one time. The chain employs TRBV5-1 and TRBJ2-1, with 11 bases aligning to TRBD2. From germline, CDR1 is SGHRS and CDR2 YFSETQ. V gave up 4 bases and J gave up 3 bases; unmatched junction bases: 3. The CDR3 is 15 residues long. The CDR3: CASSVTSGVYNEQFF. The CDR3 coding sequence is TGCGCCAGCAGCGTGACTAGCGGGGTCTACAATGAGCAGTTCTTC. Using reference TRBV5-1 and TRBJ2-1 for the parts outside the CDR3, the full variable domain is KAGVTQTPRYLIKTRGQQVTLSCSPISGHRSVSWYQQTPGQGLQFLFEYFSETQRNKGNFPGRFSGRQFSNSRSEMNVSTLELGDSALYLCASSVTSGVYNEQFFGPGTRLTVL.

The CDR3 DNA is TGTGCCAGCGAAACCGGTTACGAGCAGTACTTC. Translating gives CASETGYEQYF. The chain couples TRBV6-5 to TRBJ2-7; the D is unclear. V shed 8 bases and J shed 4 bases, with 9 bases lying between them. This CDR3 comprises 11 residues. Germline CDR1 is MNHEY and CDR2 is SVGAGI.

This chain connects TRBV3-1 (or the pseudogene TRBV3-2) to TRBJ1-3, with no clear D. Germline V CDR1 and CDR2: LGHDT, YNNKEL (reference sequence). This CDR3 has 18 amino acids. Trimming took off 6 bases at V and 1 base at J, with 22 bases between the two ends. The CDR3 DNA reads TGTGCCAGCAGTCCAAATCCTTTCGCCGGGATTTCTGGAAACACCATATATTTT. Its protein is CASSPNPFAGISGNTIYF.

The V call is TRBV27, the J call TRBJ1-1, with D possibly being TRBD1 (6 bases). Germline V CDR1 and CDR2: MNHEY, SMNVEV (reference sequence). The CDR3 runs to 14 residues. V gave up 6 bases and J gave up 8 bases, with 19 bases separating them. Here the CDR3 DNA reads TGTGCCAGCAGACCTGGGACAACGGACTTGGAAGCTTTCTTT. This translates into CASRPGTTDLEAFF.

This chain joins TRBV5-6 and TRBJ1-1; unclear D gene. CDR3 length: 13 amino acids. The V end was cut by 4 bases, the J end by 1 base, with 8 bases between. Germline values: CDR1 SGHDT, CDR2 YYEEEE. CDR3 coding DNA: TGTGCCAGCAGCCCTGACAAGAACACTGAAGCTTTCTTT. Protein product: CASSPDKNTEAFF.

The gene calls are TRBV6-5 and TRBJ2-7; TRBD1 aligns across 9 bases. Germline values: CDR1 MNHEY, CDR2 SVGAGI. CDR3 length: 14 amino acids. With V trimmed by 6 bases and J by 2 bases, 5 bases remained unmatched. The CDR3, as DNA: TGTGCCAGCAGGGGGGACAGGGCCCCCTACGAGCAGTACTTC. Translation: CASRGDRAPYEQYF.

DNA of the CDR3: TGTGCCAGCAGCTTCGATCTGGGGGGGGACAATGAGCAGTTCTTC. Protein sequence: CASSFDLGGDNEQFF. The rearrangement joins TRBV11-3 to TRBJ2-1; 7 positions agree with TRBD2. Germline CDR1 is SGHNT and CDR2 is YENEEA. CDR3 size: 15 residues. V shed 3 bases, J shed 5 bases, and the junction held 7 bases outside the gene matches.

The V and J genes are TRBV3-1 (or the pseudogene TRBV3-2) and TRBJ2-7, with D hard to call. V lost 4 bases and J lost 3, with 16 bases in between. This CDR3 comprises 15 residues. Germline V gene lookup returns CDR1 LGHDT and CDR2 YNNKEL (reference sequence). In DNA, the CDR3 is TGTGCCAGCAGCCCCTTGGTAGGCGGTGGCTACGAGCAGTACTTC. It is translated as CASSPLVGGGYEQYF.

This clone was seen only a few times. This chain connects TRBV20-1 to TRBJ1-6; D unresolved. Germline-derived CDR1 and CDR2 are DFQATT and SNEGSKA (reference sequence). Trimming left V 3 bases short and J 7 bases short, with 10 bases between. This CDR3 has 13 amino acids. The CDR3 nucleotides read TGCAGTGCTAGTCTTTCCGGGAATTCACCCCTCCACTTT. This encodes CSASLSGNSPLHF.

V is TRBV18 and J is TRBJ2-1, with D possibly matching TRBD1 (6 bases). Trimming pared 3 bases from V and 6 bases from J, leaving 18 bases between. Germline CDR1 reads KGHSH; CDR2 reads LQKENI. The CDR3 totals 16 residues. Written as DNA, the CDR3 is TGTGCCAGCTCACCCCAGGGGAGCGTAGGGTTCAATGAGCAGTTCTTC. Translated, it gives CASSPQGSVGFNEQFF.

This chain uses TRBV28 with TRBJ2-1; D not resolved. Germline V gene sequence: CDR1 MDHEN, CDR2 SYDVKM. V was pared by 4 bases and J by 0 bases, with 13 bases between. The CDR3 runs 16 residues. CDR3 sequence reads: CASSSPFASSYNEQFF. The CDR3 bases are TGTGCCAGCAGTTCCCCTTTTGCCAGCTCCTACAATGAGCAGTTCTTC.

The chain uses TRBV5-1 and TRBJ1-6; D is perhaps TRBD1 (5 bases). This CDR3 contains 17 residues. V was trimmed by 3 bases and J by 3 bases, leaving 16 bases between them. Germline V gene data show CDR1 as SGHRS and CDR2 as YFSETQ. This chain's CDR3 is CASSWKVVQGYNSPLHF. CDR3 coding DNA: TGCGCCAGCAGCTGGAAGGTGGTTCAGGGCTATAATTCACCCCTCCACTTT. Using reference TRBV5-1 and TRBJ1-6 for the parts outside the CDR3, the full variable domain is KAGVTQTPRYLIKTRGQQVTLSCSPISGHRSVSWYQQTPGQGLQFLFEYFSETQRNKGNFPGRFSGRQFSNSRSEMNVSTLELGDSALYLCASSWKVVQGYNSPLHFGNGTRLTVT.

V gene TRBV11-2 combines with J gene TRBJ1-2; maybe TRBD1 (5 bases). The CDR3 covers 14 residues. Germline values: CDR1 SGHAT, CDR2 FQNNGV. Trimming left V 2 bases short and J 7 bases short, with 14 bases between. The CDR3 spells CASSLSRGDLGYTF. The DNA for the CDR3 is TGTGCCAGCAGCTTAAGTCGGGGGGATCTTGGCTACACCTTC.

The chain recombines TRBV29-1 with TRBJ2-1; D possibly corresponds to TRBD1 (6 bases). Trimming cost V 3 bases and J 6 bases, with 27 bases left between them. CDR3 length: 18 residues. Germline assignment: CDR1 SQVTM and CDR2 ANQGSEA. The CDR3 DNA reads TGCAGCGTTGAGGCAGGGGCGTGGGGTCGATCAGGAGTCAATGAGCAGTTCTTC. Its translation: CSVEAGAWGRSGVNEQFF.

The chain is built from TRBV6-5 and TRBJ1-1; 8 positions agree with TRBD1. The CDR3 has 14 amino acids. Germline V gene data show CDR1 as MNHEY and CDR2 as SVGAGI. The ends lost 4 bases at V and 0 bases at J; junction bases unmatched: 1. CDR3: CASSSRGLNTEAFF. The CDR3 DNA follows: TGTGCCAGCAGTTCCAGGGGGCTGAACACTGAAGCTTTCTTT.

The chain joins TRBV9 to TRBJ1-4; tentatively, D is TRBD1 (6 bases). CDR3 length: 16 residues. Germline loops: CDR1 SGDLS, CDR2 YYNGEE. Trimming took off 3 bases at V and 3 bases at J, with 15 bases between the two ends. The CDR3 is CASSEPEGGANEKLFF. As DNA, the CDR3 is TGTGCCAGCAGCGAGCCCGAGGGGGGGGCTAATGAAAAACTGTTTTTT.

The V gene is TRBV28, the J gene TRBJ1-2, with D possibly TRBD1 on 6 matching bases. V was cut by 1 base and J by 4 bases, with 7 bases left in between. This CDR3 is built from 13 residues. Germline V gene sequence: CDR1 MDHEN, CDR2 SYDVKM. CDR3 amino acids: CASSLLGGYGYTF. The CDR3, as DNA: TGTGCCAGCAGTTTATTAGGGGGCTATGGCTACACCTTC.

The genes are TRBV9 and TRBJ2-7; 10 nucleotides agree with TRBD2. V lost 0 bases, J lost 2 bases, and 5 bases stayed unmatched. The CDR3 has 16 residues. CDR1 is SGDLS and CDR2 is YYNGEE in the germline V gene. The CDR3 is CASSVAASGRTYEQYF. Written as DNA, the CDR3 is TGTGCCAGCAGCGTAGCTGCTAGCGGGAGAACCTACGAGCAGTACTTC.

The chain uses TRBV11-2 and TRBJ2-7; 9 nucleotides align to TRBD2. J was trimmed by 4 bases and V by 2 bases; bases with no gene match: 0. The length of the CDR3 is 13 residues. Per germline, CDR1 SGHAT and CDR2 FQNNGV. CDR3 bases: TGTGCCAGCAGCTTACTAGCGGGATACGAGCAGTACTTC. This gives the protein CASSLLAGYEQYF.

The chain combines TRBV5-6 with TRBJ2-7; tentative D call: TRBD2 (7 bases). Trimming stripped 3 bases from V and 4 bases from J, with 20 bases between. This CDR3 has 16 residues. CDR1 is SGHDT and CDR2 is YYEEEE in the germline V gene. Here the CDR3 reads CASSSPGGGRGYEQYF. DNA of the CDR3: TGTGCCAGCAGCTCCCCCGGGGGCGGGAGAGGGTACGAGCAGTACTTC.

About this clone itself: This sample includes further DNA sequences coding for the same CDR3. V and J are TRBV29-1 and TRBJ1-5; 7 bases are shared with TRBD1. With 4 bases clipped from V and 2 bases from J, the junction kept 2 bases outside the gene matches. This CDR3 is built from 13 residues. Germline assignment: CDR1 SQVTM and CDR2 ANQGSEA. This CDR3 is CSVAGGGNQPQHF. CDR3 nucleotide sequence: TGCAGCGTTGCAGGGGGTGGCAATCAGCCCCAGCATTTT.

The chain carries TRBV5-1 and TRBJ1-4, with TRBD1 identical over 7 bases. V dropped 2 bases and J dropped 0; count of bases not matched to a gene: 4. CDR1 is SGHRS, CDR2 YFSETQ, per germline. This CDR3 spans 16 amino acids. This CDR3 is CASSFVGQPTNEKLFF. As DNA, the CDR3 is TGCGCCAGCAGCTTTGTGGGACAGCCAACTAATGAAAAACTGTTTTTT.

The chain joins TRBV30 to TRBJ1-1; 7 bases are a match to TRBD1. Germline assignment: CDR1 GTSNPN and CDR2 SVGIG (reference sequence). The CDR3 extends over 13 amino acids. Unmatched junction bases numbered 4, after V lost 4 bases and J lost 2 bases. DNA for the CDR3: TGTGCCTGGAAAGACAGGGTAAACACTGAAGCTTTCTTT. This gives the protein CAWKDRVNTEAFF.

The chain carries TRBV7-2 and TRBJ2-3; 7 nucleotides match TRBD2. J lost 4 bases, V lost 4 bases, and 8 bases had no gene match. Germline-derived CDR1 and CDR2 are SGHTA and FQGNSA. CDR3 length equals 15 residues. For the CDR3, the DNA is TGTGCCAGCAGCTCCAGACTAGCAAGGCCAGATACGCAGTATTTT. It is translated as CASSSRLARPDTQYF.

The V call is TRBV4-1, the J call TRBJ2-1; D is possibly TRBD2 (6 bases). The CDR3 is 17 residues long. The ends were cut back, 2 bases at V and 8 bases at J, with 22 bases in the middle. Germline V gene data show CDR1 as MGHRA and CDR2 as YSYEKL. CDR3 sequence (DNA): TGCGCCAGCAGCCAATCCGGGAACTTGGGTTGGGGGGATGAGCAGTTCTTC. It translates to CASSQSGNLGWGDEQFF.

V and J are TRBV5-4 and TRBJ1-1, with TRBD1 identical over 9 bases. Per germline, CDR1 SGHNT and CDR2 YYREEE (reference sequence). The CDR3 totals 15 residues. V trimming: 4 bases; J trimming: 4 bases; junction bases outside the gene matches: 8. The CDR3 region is CASSQRTGEGTEAFF. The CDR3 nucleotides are TGTGCCAGCAGCCAACGGACAGGGGAAGGCACTGAAGCTTTCTTT. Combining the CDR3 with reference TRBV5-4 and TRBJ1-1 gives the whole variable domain ETGVTQSPTHLIKTRGQQVTLRCSSQSGHNTVSWYQQALGQGPQFIFQYYREEENGRGNFPPRFSGLQFPNYSSELNVNALELDDSALYLCASSQRTGEGTEAFFGQGTRLTVV.